A few counts support the clone carrying this T cell receptor beta chain. Its antigen is as yet unknown. This record belongs to a study of vaccination effects on CD4 cells after COVID-19. Assay: immunoSEQ multiplex PCR; the TCRdb copy retains only in-frame clones and omits some. Here the sample spans about 65,000 clones, roughly 76% being singletons. Study-level points and caveats: Whether induced by infection or by vaccine, clones showed marked clonal contraction late after vaccination.

Peptide-pool stimulation followed by sequencing identified expanded antigen-specific CD4+ clonotypes in the ViraFEST assay. Subsequent to a culture period of about ten days, CD4+ T cells were isolated. Recipients of the vaccine had no prior SARS-CoV-2 infection and negative nucleocapsid antibodies. Over 1.5 million PBMC per well were cultured with 10 IU/ml IL-2 and approximately 10 ug/ml peptides. The germline gives CDR1 MGHRA, CDR2 YSYEKL. Trimming shortened V by 1 base and J by 0 bases, and 6 bases separated the two germline ends. The CDR3 runs 14 residues. V and J are TRBV4-1 and TRBJ1-1; D is ambiguous. This clonotype was sampled from a human donor who received a COVID-19 vaccine. Sequenced here: CD4+ T cells from PBMCs cultured with HCoV-NL63 spike peptides, sampled before COVID-19 vaccination. The CDR3 DNA follows: TGCGCCAGCAGCCAAGTCCCCCTGAACACTGAAGCTTTCTTT. This sequence encodes CASSQVPLNTEAFF.